A selection of T cell receptor beta chains follows, all from one sample in a study of neurological immune-mediated disorders. From the 5' RACE reads, TCRdb called clonotypes with MiXCR, one entry per CDR3 protein. The repertoire holds approximately 87,000 distinct CDR3 sequences, around an eighth seen once, with approximately 7.5% in the top ten. The sample taken for sequencing was PBMCs. The receptors stem from a woman in her forties or fifties in good health. Each CDR3 is given with its conserved first and last residue. A D gene is named only where the DNA matches it firmly. Clone size is given for some rows only: seen once, a few or many times, or a class if the clone is expanded.

V gene	clone size	D gene	J gene	CDR3 protein	CDR3 DNA
TRBV5-5	many	TRBD1	TRBJ2-7	CASSRGTGTQQYF	TGTGCCAGCAGCAGAGGGACAGGGACCCAGCAGTACTTC
TRBV5-1	many	TRBD2	TRBJ2-7	CASRPTSGYEQYF	TGCGCCAGCCGACCGACTAGCGGCTACGAGCAGTACTTC
TRBV5-1	many	-	TRBJ1-1	CASSSLSRTAGKSEAFF	TGCGCCAGCAGCTCCTTATCTCGGACAGCCGGAAAGTCCGAAGCTTTCTTT
TRBV12-3/TRBV12-4	-	-	TRBJ2-7	CASRAGQSDEQYF	TGTGCCAGCAGAGCGGGCCAGAGCGACGAGCAGTACTTC
TRBV14	-	TRBD1	TRBJ2-5	CASSRSTGVDTQYF	TGTGCCAGCAGCCGCAGCACAGGGGTAGATACCCAGTACTTC
TRBV10-3	-	TRBD2	TRBJ2-3	CAIRSPGLAGDTQYF	TGTGCCATCAGGAGTCCGGGACTAGCGGGAGATACGCAGTATTTT
TRBV7-8	few	TRBD1	TRBJ1-1	CASSRQTGGGTEAFF	TGTGCCAGCAGCAGACAGACAGGGGGTGGCACTGAAGCTTTCTTT
TRBV12-3/TRBV12-4	many	-	TRBJ2-7	CASSPGLYEQYF	TGTGCCAGCAGTCCGGGTCTCTACGAGCAGTACTTC
TRBV5-1	many	TRBD2	TRBJ2-1	CASSVVAGGPENEQFF	TGCGCCAGCAGCGTCGTAGCGGGGGGGCCTGAGAATGAGCAGTTCTTC
TRBV20-1	many	-	TRBJ2-3	CSARSHMTDTQYF	TGCAGTGCTAGATCCCACATGACAGATACGCAGTATTTT
TRBV29-1	many	-	TRBJ2-2	CSVGADTGELFF	TGCAGCGTTGGGGCTGACACCGGGGAGCTGTTTTTT
TRBV12-3/TRBV12-4	many	-	TRBJ2-7	CASSQGAYEQYF	TGTGCCAGCAGCCAGGGAGCCTACGAGCAGTACTTC
TRBV27	many	-	TRBJ2-1	CASSLSGGNFYNEQFF	TGTGCCAGCAGTTTATCAGGGGGAAACTTCTACAATGAGCAGTTCTTC
TRBV12-3/TRBV12-4	many	TRBD1	TRBJ1-2	CASSRQGGGYTF	TGTGCCAGCAGCCGACAGGGCGGCGGCTACACCTTC
TRBV11-2	few	-	TRBJ1-6	CASSHLLVPQPYSPLHF	TGTGCCAGCAGCCACCTCCTTGTCCCACAACCGTATTCACCCCTCCACTTT
TRBV21-1	many	-	TRBJ2-3	CASSKHSVSTDTQYF	TGTGCCAGCAGCAAGCACAGCGTTAGCACAGATACGCAGTATTTT
TRBV15	many	-	TRBJ2-3	CATSRDLMGEGTDTQYF	TGTGCCACCAGCAGAGATTTGATGGGGGAAGGCACAGATACGCAGTATTTT
TRBV7-2	many	TRBD2	TRBJ2-1	CASSLERGGYNEQFF	TGTGCCAGCAGCTTAGAGCGGGGGGGGTACAATGAGCAGTTCTTC
TRBV29-1	many	TRBD2	TRBJ2-3	CSVELLAGYTDTQYF	TGCAGCGTGGAACTCCTAGCGGGGTACACAGATACGCAGTATTTT
TRBV20-1	-	-	TRBJ1-1	CSARGGLGVRNTEAFF	TGCAGTGCTCGGGGGGGGCTCGGGGTTCGGAACACTGAAGCTTTCTTT
TRBV5-1	many	TRBD2	TRBJ2-1	CASSLGQPGGDEQFF	TGCGCCAGCAGCCTGGGGCAACCGGGAGGGGATGAGCAGTTCTTC
TRBV2	many	-	TRBJ1-6	CASSDDSPLHF	TGTGCCAGCAGTGATGATTCACCCCTCCACTTT
TRBV5-1	many	TRBD1	TRBJ2-3	CASSLGQGADTQYF	TGCGCCAGCAGCTTGGGGCAGGGGGCGGATACGCAGTATTTT
TRBV9	many	TRBD2	TRBJ2-7	CASSKRDGGYEQYF	TGTGCCAGCAGCAAGCGGGATGGGGGCTACGAGCAGTACTTC
TRBV7-2	many	TRBD2	TRBJ2-7	CASSLGLAEVYEQYF	TGTGCCAGCAGCTTAGGACTAGCGGAGGTCTACGAGCAGTACTTC